These 21 T cell receptor beta chains were sequenced from one sample in a study of blood T cell repertoires in COVID-19. Clones were read by immunoSEQ multiplex PCR, and TCRdb kept only the in-frame ones, dropping some. Of hundreds of thousands of clones in the sample, about four fifths were seen once. The source material was PBMCs or T cells enriched from blood (not recorded which). These receptors all stem from a woman aged 40-49 years who had recovered from COVID-19.

V gene TRBV9 combines with J gene TRBJ2-1; possibly TRBD1 for D (6 bases). The CDR3 spans 14 residues. Per the germline V gene, CDR1 is SGDLS and CDR2 is YYNGEE. V was trimmed by 3 bases and J by 8 bases, leaving 15 bases between them. The CDR3 coding sequence is TGTGCCAGCAGCGCGCGGACAGCACCTTATGAGCAGTTCTTC. It specifies CASSARTAPYEQFF.

The rearrangement uses TRBV4-1 and TRBJ1-5; D possibly corresponds to TRBD1 (5 bases). Trimming left V 4 bases short and J 1 base short, with 20 bases between. The CDR3 is 18 residues long. Per the germline V gene, CDR1 is MGHRA and CDR2 is YSYEKL. The CDR3 DNA sequence: TGCGCCAGCAGCCGAGTCGCCGGGGGAGTACTAAGCAATCAGCCCCAGCATTTT. The encoded protein is CASSRVAGGVLSNQPQHF.

In its sample, this clone was seen a few times. The CDR3 protein is CASSLFINQPQHF. CDR3 nucleotide sequence: TGTGCCAGCAGTCTCTTTATCAATCAGCCCCAGCATTTT. This chain links TRBV6-2 or TRBV6-3 with TRBJ1-5; D gene uncertain. Germline V gene sequence: CDR1 MNHEY, CDR2 SVGEGT. The V gene lost 5 bases and the J gene lost 3 bases, with 8 bases spanning the gap. This CDR3 comprises 13 residues.

This clone came up a few times. The chain combines TRBV19 with TRBJ1-2; tentative D call: TRBD1 (6 bases). V lost 10 bases to trimming and J lost 2 bases, with 17 bases between them. This CDR3 spans 14 amino acids. In germline, CDR1 is LNHDA, CDR2 SQIVND (reference sequence). This CDR3 reads CATTEDSSNYGYTF. The CDR3 bases are TGTGCCACAACTGAGGACAGTTCGAACTATGGCTACACCTTC.

This clone was observed a single time. The V and J genes are TRBV10-2 and TRBJ2-3; the D gene is possibly TRBD1 (6 bases). The V gene lost 7 bases and the J gene lost 4 bases, with 9 bases spanning the gap. CDR1 is WSHSY and CDR2 is SAAADI in the germline V gene. The CDR3 runs 12 residues. CDR3 loop: CASNRVPDTQYF. As DNA, the CDR3 is TGCGCCAGCAACAGGGTCCCAGATACGCAGTATTTT.

V is TRBV7-8 and J is TRBJ2-6; 7 nucleotides match TRBD1. Trimming at V came to 5 bases and at J to 4 bases, leaving 5 bases not matched to a gene. The germline CDR1 and CDR2 sequences are SGHVS and FQNEAQ. The CDR3 spans 15 residues. The CDR3 reads CASSLTGAGANVLTF. In DNA form, the CDR3 reads TGTGCCAGCAGCCTTACAGGGGCCGGGGCCAACGTCCTGACTTTC.

The sample holds many counts of this clone. Other DNA variants within this sample encode the same CDR3. The genes are TRBV7-9 and TRBJ1-1; unclear D gene. Trimming left V 1 base short and J 0 bases short, with 3 bases between. There are 13 residues in the CDR3. CDR1 is SEHNR, CDR2 FQNEAQ, per germline (reference sequence). The CDR3 sequence: CASSLDMNTEAFF. The CDR3 DNA is TGTGCCAGCAGCTTAGACATGAACACTGAAGCTTTCTTT.

The J gene is TRBJ1-1, the V gene TRBV15; perhaps TRBD1 as D (5 bases). V was trimmed by 0 bases and J by 12 bases, leaving 14 bases between them. The CDR3 has 13 residues. In germline, CDR1 is LNHNV, CDR2 YYDKDF (reference sequence). The CDR3 sequence: CATSRDRQGLPFF. For the CDR3, the DNA is TGTGCCACCAGCAGAGATAGGCAGGGCTTACCTTTCTTT.

The chain employs TRBV28 and TRBJ2-7, with 9 bases aligning to TRBD1. The CDR3 has 15 amino acids. V gave up 5 bases and J gave up 3 bases; unmatched junction bases: 8. Germline assignment: CDR1 MDHEN and CDR2 SYDVKM. The CDR3 here is CASSPSGQGFYEQYF. The CDR3, as DNA: TGTGCCAGCAGTCCCTCGGGACAGGGTTTCTACGAGCAGTACTTC.

The CDR3 spells CASSVIAGTTGELFF. CDR3 coding DNA: TGTGCCAGCAGTGTGATAGCGGGGACGACCGGGGAGCTGTTTTTT. V usage is TRBV2 and J usage is TRBJ2-2, with 8 nucleotides matching TRBD2. After removal of 4 bases from V and 5 bases from J, the junction contained 6 bases not matched to a gene. Germline CDR1 SNHLY, CDR2 FYNNEI. The CDR3 consists of 15 residues.

The chain employs TRBV27 and TRBJ2-1, with a possible D match to TRBD2 (5 bases). The V end was cut by 4 bases, the J end by 1 base, with 14 bases between. Germline CDR1 is MNHEY and CDR2 is SMNVEV (reference sequence). The CDR3 runs 16 residues. DNA of the CDR3: TGTGCCAGCAGTTCTACCGGGATTATATCCTACAATGAGCAGTTCTTC. Encoded protein: CASSSTGIISYNEQFF.

V and J are TRBV28 and TRBJ2-7; possibly TRBD2 for D (6 bases). The V and J ends lost 3 bases and 0 bases respectively, with 12 bases between them. Germline CDR1 and CDR2: MDHEN and SYDVKM. The CDR3 has 15 amino acids. CDR3 protein: CASSFLAPSSYEQYF. The CDR3 DNA reads as TGTGCCAGCAGTTTTCTAGCGCCGAGCTCCTACGAGCAGTACTTC.

V usage is TRBV5-1 and J usage is TRBJ1-1, with a possible D match to TRBD1 (5 bases). Trimming pared 1 base from V and 4 bases from J, leaving 11 bases between. Germline V gene sequence: CDR1 SGHRS, CDR2 YFSETQ. The CDR3 covers 14 residues. The CDR3 protein is CASSLHNGGTEAFF. For the CDR3, the DNA is TGCGCCAGCAGCTTGCACAACGGGGGCACTGAAGCTTTCTTT.

CDR3 DNA sequence: TGTGCCAGCAGCCCCAGGGGAGGGGCCTATGGCTACACCTTC. Its translation: CASSPRGGAYGYTF. The rearrangement joins TRBV7-8 to TRBJ1-2; D might be TRBD1 (6 bases). V was clipped by 5 bases and J by 4 bases, with 14 bases between them. Germline values: CDR1 SGHVS, CDR2 FQNEAQ. This CDR3 is 14 amino acids long.

The chain is built from TRBV7-6 and TRBJ2-2; 9 bases align to TRBD1. The CDR3 has 16 residues. V was clipped by 3 bases and J by 6 bases; unmatched bases: 8. The V gene's germline CDR1 is SGHVS and CDR2 FNYEAQ. The CDR3 nucleotides are TGTGCCAGCAGCTTTTACCGGGACAGGGTAGCCGGGGAGCTGTTTTTT. Residues: CASSFYRDRVAGELFF.

This chain uses TRBV29-1 with TRBJ1-1; 9 nucleotides match TRBD1. J was trimmed by 0 bases and V by 3 bases; bases with no gene match: 17. Germline CDR1 and CDR2: SQVTM and ANQGSEA. The CDR3 totals 19 residues. The CDR3 here is CSVDSPYTGGGGMNTEAFF. As DNA, the CDR3 is TGCAGCGTTGACTCCCCATACACAGGGGGCGGAGGGATGAACACTGAAGCTTTCTTT.

The CDR3 here is CASTDTRSGNTIYF. CDR3 coding DNA: TGTGCCAGCACCGACACCCGCTCTGGAAACACCATATATTTT. V is TRBV2 and J is TRBJ1-3; D remains ambiguous. This CDR3 contains 14 residues. The V gene's germline CDR1 is SNHLY and CDR2 FYNNEI. Trimming took off 7 bases at V and 0 bases at J, with 10 bases between the two ends.

The rearrangement uses TRBV24-1 and TRBJ2-5; TRBD1 aligns across 7 bases. Germline loops: CDR1 KGHDR, CDR2 SFDVKD. This CDR3 contains 16 residues. Unmatched junction bases numbered 11, after V lost 4 bases and J lost 4 bases. CDR3 sequence reads: CATSDPGQVSRETQYF. The CDR3 DNA sequence: TGTGCCACCAGTGACCCAGGACAGGTTTCGAGAGAGACCCAGTACTTC.

This chain joins TRBV3-1 (or the pseudogene TRBV3-2) and TRBJ1-1; 9 nucleotides align to TRBD1. Germline CDR1 reads LGHDT; CDR2 reads YNNKEL (reference sequence). V lost 5 bases to trimming and J lost 4 bases; unmatched junction nucleotides: 8. This CDR3 has 15 amino acids. The CDR3 sequence: CASSSHRGRATEAFF. CDR3 nucleotides: TGTGCCAGCAGCTCCCACAGGGGGCGCGCCACTGAAGCTTTCTTT.

The gene calls are TRBV18 and TRBJ2-2, with 10 positions matching TRBD2. J was trimmed by 7 bases and V by 0 bases; bases with no gene match: 8. Germline V CDR1 and CDR2: KGHSH, LQKENI. The CDR3 is made up of 17 amino acids. This CDR3 is CASSPPTSGAYDGELFF. The CDR3 nucleotides are TGTGCCAGCTCACCACCAACTAGCGGGGCCTATGACGGGGAGCTGTTTTTT. The full variable domain, in which reference TRBV18 and TRBJ2-2 provide the parts outside the CDR3, is NAGVMQNPRHLVRRRGQEARLRCSPMKGHSHVYWYRQLPEEGLKFMVYLQKENIIDESGMPKERFSAEFPKEGPSILRIQQVVRGDSAAYFCASSPPTSGAYDGELFFGEGSRLTVL.

CDR3 amino acids: CASSLVGGSYEKLFF. Written as DNA, the CDR3 is TGTGCCAGCAGCTTAGTTGGAGGTTCATACGAAAAACTGTTTTTT. The V and J genes are TRBV7-8 and TRBJ1-4; D is uncertain. Trimming pared 1 base from V and 8 bases from J, leaving 14 bases between. This CDR3 spans 15 amino acids. Germline V gene lookup returns CDR1 SGHVS and CDR2 FQNEAQ. Full variable domain (outside the CDR3, taken from reference TRBV7-8 and TRBJ1-4): GAGVSQSPRYKVAKRGQDVALRCDPISGHVSLFWYQQALGQGPEFLTYFQNEAQLDKSGLPSDRFFAERPEGSVSTLKIQRTQQEDSAVYLCASSLVGGSYEKLFFGSGTQLSVL.